Included here is one T cell receptor beta chain sequence, with context. The antigen remains undetermined. The data were produced by immunoSEQ multiplex PCR, yet TCRdb's version contains in-frame clones alone and is incomplete. Among about 130,000 clones, 90% were seen once, and the ten largest hold 6.9%. Germline V lookup: CDR1 SGHRS, CDR2 YFSETQ. This CDR3 is built from 15 residues. V gave up 3 bases and J gave up 3 bases; unmatched junction bases: 6. These data are taken from a study of T cell responses to AZD1222 COVID-19 vaccine. Findings and limits, study-wide: No day 14 peak samples; only post-peak repertoires were characterized. Dominant at 160-218 and 743-854, vaccine-associated CD4 TCRs also spanned spike.

The chain links TRBV5-1 to TRBJ2-7, with 10 bases fitting TRBD1. This TCR was sampled from an adult in good health. The input for sequencing was peripheral blood, taken on day 0 of AZD1222 vaccination. DNA of the CDR3: TGCGCCAGCAGCTCCGAGGACAGGGGGTTCTACGAGCAGTACTTC. It specifies CASSSEDRGFYEQYF.